This T cell receptor beta chain was captured by sequencing in a study of cytomegalovirus exposure and HLA in healthy donors. Study-wide results and caveats: Cytomegalovirus status, reportedly, was diagnosed with high specificity and sensitivity by the classifier. In vitro data verified a few CMV-associated chains as specific for CMV antigens.

The CDR3 is 16 residues long. Germline lookup yields CDR1 LNHDA and CDR2 SQIVND (reference sequence). The trim removed 4 bases at V and 5 bases at J, leaving 12 bases unmatched. In regard to this clone: No antigen is known for it.

Sequenced by immunoSEQ multiplex PCR; TCRdb stores in-frame clones only, minus some. The data hold some 85,000 clones, with about 96% observed a single time. The sequencing input was PBMCs. The V call is TRBV19, the J call TRBJ2-7; the match to TRBD1 covers 9 bases. The TCR originated in a woman aged 18-30 years in good health and CMV-seronegative. The chain's CDR3 is CASSTNPRQGGDEQYF. The CDR3 DNA sequence: TGTGCCAGTAGTACGAACCCTAGACAGGGGGGCGACGAGCAGTACTTC.